The present entry profiles one TCR beta chain with its context. The data are from a study of blood T cell repertoires in COVID-19. The CDR3 is 12 residues long. Trimming stripped 2 bases from V and 8 bases from J, with 10 bases between. Per germline, CDR1 SGDLS and CDR2 YYNGEE. Method: immunoSEQ multiplex PCR; TCRdb's copy keeps in-frame clones and lacks some. The data contain just over 350,000 clones, approximately 86% of them singletons. The sequenced material came from peripheral blood. This TCR came from a woman in her sixties with COVID-19, enrolled during active disease. The chain uses TRBV9 and TRBJ1-2; a possible D gene is TRBD1 (5 bases). As DNA, the CDR3 is TGTGCCAGCAGCGTTTCAAGGGGCGGCTACACCTTC. Its protein product is CASSVSRGGYTF.